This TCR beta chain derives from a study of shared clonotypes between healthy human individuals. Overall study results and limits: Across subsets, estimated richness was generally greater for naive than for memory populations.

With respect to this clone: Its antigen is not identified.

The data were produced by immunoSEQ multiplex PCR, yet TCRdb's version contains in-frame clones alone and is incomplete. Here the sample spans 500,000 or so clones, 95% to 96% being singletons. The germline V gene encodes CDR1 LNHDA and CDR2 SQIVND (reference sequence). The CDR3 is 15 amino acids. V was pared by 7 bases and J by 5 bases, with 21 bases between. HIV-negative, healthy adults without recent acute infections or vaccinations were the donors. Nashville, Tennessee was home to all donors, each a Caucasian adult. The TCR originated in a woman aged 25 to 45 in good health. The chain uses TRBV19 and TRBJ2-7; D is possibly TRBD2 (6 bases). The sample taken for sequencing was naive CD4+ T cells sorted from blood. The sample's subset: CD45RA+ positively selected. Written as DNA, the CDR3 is TGTGCCAGTACCGATAGGCCGGAGGGTCGGGACGAGCAGTACTTC. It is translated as CASTDRPEGRDEQYF.